Listed below are T cell receptor beta chains from one sample, sequenced in a study of T cell changes during pregnancy in multiple sclerosis. TCRdb's table, derived via immunoSEQ multiplex PCR, lists solely in-frame clones and lacks some. This sample has about 40,000 clones, with more than 80% found just once. The starting material was CD4+ T cells from peripheral blood mononuclear cells, obtained in the third trimester of pregnancy. These receptors came from a female donor with multiple sclerosis, enrolled in a pregnancy study. The CDR3 runs from the conserved cysteine through the conserved F or W. A D gene is named only where the DNA matches it firmly. Not every row has a clone size; where given, it reads once, few, many or a size class.

clone size: NA; J gene: TRBJ2-5; D gene: NA; V gene: TRBV5-1; CDR3 protein: CASSLRGGGISQETQYF; CDR3 DNA: TGCGCCAGCAGTTTGAGGGGTGGCGGGATCAGCCAAGAGACCCAGTACTTC
clone size: NA; J gene: TRBJ1-1; D gene: TRBD1; V gene: TRBV9; CDR3 protein: CASSVGRRGTEAFF; CDR3 DNA: TGTGCCAGCAGCGTAGGGCGCAGGGGGACTGAAGCTTTCTTT
clone size: NA; J gene: TRBJ2-3; D gene: TRBD2; V gene: TRBV2; CDR3 protein: CASQTSGALTDTQYF; CDR3 DNA: TGTGCCAGCCAGACTAGCGGGGCCCTCACAGATACGCAGTATTTT
clone size: few; J gene: TRBJ1-2; D gene: NA; V gene: TRBV5-1; CDR3 protein: CASSPDSLYGYTF; CDR3 DNA: TGCGCCAGCAGCCCGGACAGCCTCTATGGCTACACCTTC
clone size: NA; J gene: TRBJ2-7; D gene: TRBD2; V gene: TRBV9; CDR3 protein: CASSVGTSGRAKLYEQYF; CDR3 DNA: TGTGCCAGCAGCGTCGGCACTAGCGGGAGGGCCAAACTGTACGAGCAGTACTTC
clone size: once; J gene: TRBJ1-5; D gene: TRBD1; V gene: TRBV18; CDR3 protein: CASSPGQGGLQPQHF; CDR3 DNA: TGTGCCAGCTCACCTGGACAGGGAGGGCTACAGCCCCAGCATTTT
clone size: NA; J gene: TRBJ1-3; D gene: NA; V gene: TRBV18; CDR3 protein: CASSPKGGNTIYF; CDR3 DNA: TGTGCCAGCTCACCCAAGGGGGGAAACACCATATATTTT
clone size: NA; J gene: TRBJ2-1; D gene: TRBD2; V gene: TRBV9; CDR3 protein: CASSVGLAGVLSNEQFF; CDR3 DNA: TGTGCCAGCAGCGTAGGACTAGCGGGGGTCTTAAGCAATGAGCAGTTCTTC
clone size: few; J gene: TRBJ1-2; D gene: NA; V gene: TRBV30; CDR3 protein: CAWSPKGSGSFYGYTF; CDR3 DNA: TGTGCCTGGAGTCCCAAAGGGAGCGGTTCGTTCTATGGCTACACCTTC
clone size: NA; J gene: TRBJ2-1; D gene: NA; V gene: TRBV5-1; CDR3 protein: CASTTGGGLYNEQFF; CDR3 DNA: TGCGCCAGCACCACCGGCGGGGGCCTATACAATGAGCAGTTCTTC
clone size: NA; J gene: TRBJ1-1; D gene: NA; V gene: TRBV7-2; CDR3 protein: CASSLAFRQGWLDGDTEAFF; CDR3 DNA: TGTGCCAGCAGCTTAGCTTTCAGGCAGGGGTGGTTAGATGGAGACACTGAAGCTTTCTTT
clone size: NA; J gene: TRBJ1-5; D gene: NA; V gene: TRBV7-2; CDR3 protein: CASSLGGGGQPQHF; CDR3 DNA: TGTGCCAGCAGCTTAGGGGGGGGAGGACAGCCCCAGCATTTT
clone size: NA; J gene: TRBJ2-4; D gene: TRBD2; V gene: TRBV19; CDR3 protein: CASSIVLAGGSGTKNIQYF; CDR3 DNA: TGTGCCAGTAGTATCGTCCTTGCGGGAGGTTCCGGGACCAAAAACATTCAGTACTTC
clone size: NA; J gene: TRBJ2-2; D gene: TRBD2; V gene: TRBV6-4; CDR3 protein: CASKRGVNTGELFF; CDR3 DNA: TGTGCCAGCAAGCGGGGGGTAAACACCGGGGAGCTGTTTTTT
clone size: NA; J gene: TRBJ2-7; D gene: TRBD2; V gene: TRBV5-1; CDR3 protein: CASSTGGLAGSYEQYF; CDR3 DNA: TGCGCCAGTTCTACTGGCGGGCTAGCGGGCTCCTACGAGCAGTACTTC
clone size: NA; J gene: TRBJ1-4; D gene: TRBD1; V gene: TRBV19; CDR3 protein: CATRRDRVNEKLFF; CDR3 DNA: TGTGCCACCAGGAGGGACAGGGTTAATGAAAAACTGTTTTTT
clone size: NA; J gene: TRBJ2-7; D gene: NA; V gene: TRBV19; CDR3 protein: CASARAGSYEQYF; CDR3 DNA: TGTGCCAGCGCCAGGGCTGGTAGCTACGAGCAGTACTTC
clone size: once; J gene: TRBJ1-5; D gene: TRBD1; V gene: TRBV18; CDR3 protein: CASSPGTGRRNQPQHF; CDR3 DNA: TGTGCCAGCTCACCCGGGACAGGCCGGCGGAATCAGCCCCAGCATTTT
clone size: NA; J gene: TRBJ2-4; D gene: NA; V gene: TRBV15; CDR3 protein: CATSRAIRGQDIQYF; CDR3 DNA: TGTGCCACCAGCAGGGCCATTAGGGGCCAAGACATTCAGTACTTC
clone size: NA; J gene: TRBJ1-5; D gene: TRBD1; V gene: TRBV10-3; CDR3 protein: CAISFDRGDQPQHF; CDR3 DNA: TGTGCCATCAGCTTTGACAGGGGAGACCAGCCCCAGCATTTT
clone size: NA; J gene: TRBJ1-1; D gene: NA; V gene: TRBV25-1; CDR3 protein: CASSEPGEGTEAFF; CDR3 DNA: TGTGCCAGCAGTGAACCCGGGGAGGGTACTGAAGCTTTCTTT
clone size: NA; J gene: TRBJ2-1; D gene: TRBD1; V gene: TRBV5-1; CDR3 protein: CASSLEGTAIKYNEQFF; CDR3 DNA: TGCGCCAGCAGCTTGGAGGGGACAGCGATTAAATACAATGAGCAGTTCTTC
clone size: NA; J gene: TRBJ2-1; D gene: TRBD2; V gene: TRBV6-1; CDR3 protein: CASSQRGSINEQFF; CDR3 DNA: TGTGCCAGCAGTCAGCGCGGGAGCATAAATGAGCAGTTCTTC
clone size: NA; J gene: TRBJ1-4; D gene: NA; V gene: TRBV5-8; CDR3 protein: CASSLARGGGNEKLFF; CDR3 DNA: TGTGCCAGCAGCTTGGCACGAGGGGGGGGCAACGAAAAACTGTTTTTT
clone size: NA; J gene: TRBJ2-1; D gene: TRBD2; V gene: TRBV5-1; CDR3 protein: CASSSWRSGMLNNEQFF; CDR3 DNA: TGCGCCAGCAGCTCCTGGAGGAGCGGGATGCTTAACAATGAGCAGTTCTTC
clone size: NA; J gene: TRBJ1-1; D gene: TRBD1; V gene: TRBV19; CDR3 protein: CATKTGTGDTEAFF; CDR3 DNA: TGTGCCACCAAGACCGGGACAGGGGACACTGAAGCTTTCTTT
clone size: NA; J gene: TRBJ1-1; D gene: TRBD1; V gene: TRBV6-5; CDR3 protein: CASSYNRGNTEAFF; CDR3 DNA: TGTGCCAGCAGTTACAACAGGGGAAACACTGAAGCTTTCTTT
clone size: NA; J gene: TRBJ1-2; D gene: TRBD1; V gene: TRBV6-6; CDR3 protein: CASSYSAGGTYGYTF; CDR3 DNA: TGTGCCAGCAGTTACTCGGCAGGGGGAACCTATGGCTACACCTTC
clone size: NA; J gene: TRBJ1-1; D gene: TRBD1; V gene: TRBV5-4; CDR3 protein: CASSSGQGRIFTSLNTEAFF; CDR3 DNA: TGTGCCAGCAGCTCGGGACAGGGCAGAATTTTCACCTCTTTGAACACTGAAGCTTTCTTT
clone size: NA; J gene: TRBJ2-1; D gene: TRBD2; V gene: TRBV11-2; CDR3 protein: CASSWPAGTSGSTEQFF; CDR3 DNA: TGTGCCAGCAGCTGGCCCGCCGGGACTAGCGGGAGTACTGAGCAGTTCTTC
clone size: NA; J gene: TRBJ2-5; D gene: TRBD2; V gene: TRBV5-1; CDR3 protein: CASHGTSGIETQYF; CDR3 DNA: TGCGCCAGCCACGGGACTAGCGGGATAGAGACCCAGTACTTC
clone size: NA; J gene: TRBJ1-4; D gene: NA; V gene: TRBV6-5; CDR3 protein: CASSLSATNEKLFF; CDR3 DNA: TGTGCCAGCAGTCTTTCAGCAACTAATGAAAAACTGTTTTTT
clone size: NA; J gene: TRBJ2-1; D gene: NA; V gene: TRBV7-2; CDR3 protein: CASSLRTDYNEQFF; CDR3 DNA: TGTGCCAGCAGCTTACGGACAGACTACAATGAGCAGTTCTTC
clone size: NA; J gene: TRBJ2-5; D gene: TRBD1; V gene: TRBV5-1; CDR3 protein: CASSLEPGGRQTQYF; CDR3 DNA: TGCGCCAGCAGCTTGGAGCCAGGGGGTCGACAGACCCAGTACTTC
clone size: NA; J gene: TRBJ2-4; D gene: NA; V gene: TRBV7-8; CDR3 protein: CASTPVLAKNIQYF; CDR3 DNA: TGTGCCAGCACCCCCGTGTTAGCCAAAAACATTCAGTACTTC
clone size: NA; J gene: TRBJ2-1; D gene: TRBD2; V gene: TRBV19; CDR3 protein: CASSIGSSGNVNEQFF; CDR3 DNA: TGTGCCAGTAGTATAGGGTCTAGCGGGAACGTTAATGAGCAGTTCTTC
clone size: NA; J gene: TRBJ2-3; D gene: NA; V gene: TRBV11-2; CDR3 protein: CASSAGLPPTDTQYF; CDR3 DNA: TGTGCCAGCAGCGCGGGACTCCCACCCACAGATACGCAGTATTTT
clone size: NA; J gene: TRBJ2-1; D gene: TRBD1; V gene: TRBV28; CDR3 protein: CASCWDRDPRNEQFF; CDR3 DNA: TGTGCCAGCTGCTGGGACAGGGACCCTAGGAATGAGCAGTTCTTC
clone size: NA; J gene: TRBJ1-1; D gene: NA; V gene: TRBV7-2; CDR3 protein: CASSLVTGPNTEAFF; CDR3 DNA: TGTGCCAGCAGCTTAGTCACAGGGCCGAACACTGAAGCTTTCTTT
clone size: NA; J gene: TRBJ1-1; D gene: NA; V gene: TRBV19; CDR3 protein: CASSIVRLGRDTEAFF; CDR3 DNA: TGTGCCAGTAGTATAGTTCGGTTGGGGCGGGATACTGAAGCTTTCTTT
clone size: NA; J gene: TRBJ1-2; D gene: TRBD1; V gene: TRBV7-9; CDR3 protein: CASSSASTGNYGYTF; CDR3 DNA: TGTGCCAGCAGCTCGGCGTCGACAGGGAACTATGGCTACACCTTC
clone size: once; J gene: TRBJ2-7; D gene: TRBD1; V gene: TRBV14; CDR3 protein: CASSPDRGRSHEQYF; CDR3 DNA: TGTGCCAGCAGCCCGGACAGGGGGCGCTCCCACGAGCAGTACTTC
clone size: few; J gene: TRBJ1-2; D gene: TRBD1; V gene: TRBV6-6; CDR3 protein: CASSYTADRGRHGYTF; CDR3 DNA: TGTGCCAGCAGTTACACGGCGGACAGGGGGCGGCATGGCTACACCTTC
clone size: NA; J gene: TRBJ2-7; D gene: TRBD2; V gene: TRBV6-1; CDR3 protein: CASLHTSGRLGEQYF; CDR3 DNA: TGTGCCAGCTTACATACTAGCGGGAGGTTGGGCGAGCAGTACTTC
clone size: NA; J gene: TRBJ2-1; D gene: NA; V gene: TRBV29-1; CDR3 protein: CSVPQGYNEQFF; CDR3 DNA: TGCAGCGTCCCCCAGGGTTACAATGAGCAGTTCTTC
clone size: NA; J gene: TRBJ2-1; D gene: TRBD2; V gene: TRBV7-2; CDR3 protein: CASSFSGGAYNEQFF; CDR3 DNA: TGTGCCAGCAGCTTTAGCGGGGGGGCCTACAATGAGCAGTTCTTC